Each of the 30 T cell receptor beta chains below was sequenced from the same sample in a study of beta chain features in type 1 diabetes. The isolated RNA, all of it, was reverse transcribed, so expressed TCRB transcripts were what got sequenced. Measured with immunoSEQ multiplex PCR; TCRdb has only the in-frame clones, and not every one. The sample carries about 660,000 clones, around an eighth recorded once. Study conclusions and caveats: Researchers report that Type 1 diabetes patients had moderately but significantly shorter TCRB CDR3s across all four CD4+ subsets.

These receptors have no known antigen. Sequencing used naive CD4+ T cells from blood. These receptors all stem from a man between 18 and 35 years old with type 1 diabetes.

This chain uses TRBV7-2 with TRBJ1-1; D is unresolved. Trimming stripped 4 bases from V and 1 base from J, with 13 bases between. The CDR3 runs 15 residues. The V gene's germline CDR1 is SGHTA and CDR2 FQGNSA. The CDR3 reads CASSWELRGNTEAFF. The CDR3 DNA is TGTGCCAGCAGCTGGGAACTCCGTGGGAACACTGAAGCTTTCTTT.

This clone was observed a handful of times. Other DNA sequences in this sample translate to the same CDR3. The genes are TRBV7-2 and TRBJ2-3; D gene ambiguous. CDR3 length: 12 amino acids. The V end was cut by 2 bases, the J end by 4 bases, with 4 bases between. Germline V gene data show CDR1 as SGHTA and CDR2 as FQGNSA. The CDR3 is CASSLYADTQYF. The CDR3 coding sequence is TGTGCCAGCAGCTTATATGCAGATACGCAGTATTTT.

This clone was seen only once. The chain combines TRBV28 with TRBJ1-2; D ambiguous. Per germline, CDR1 MDHEN and CDR2 SYDVKM. The CDR3 spans 14 residues. Trimming pared 1 base from V and 2 bases from J, leaving 8 bases between. The CDR3 is CASSLYGPNYGYTF. In nucleotides, the CDR3 is TGTGCCAGCAGTTTATATGGGCCGAACTATGGCTACACCTTC.

Concerning this clone: The sample has other DNA sequences that encode this CDR3 too. The chain has TRBV11-2 and TRBJ2-5; D gene unclear. Per germline, CDR1 SGHAT and CDR2 FQNNGV. Trimming left V 0 bases short and J 5 bases short, with 4 bases between. This CDR3 has 12 residues. The CDR3 nucleotides read TGTGCCAGCAGCTTAGATCGGGAGACCCAGTACTTC. The encoded protein is CASSLDRETQYF. The complete variable domain, with remaining parts taken from reference TRBV11-2 and TRBJ2-5, reads EAGVAQSPRYKIIEKRQSVAFWCNPISGHATLYWYQQILGQGPKLLIQFQNNGVVDDSQLPKDRFSAERLKGVDSTLKIQPAKLEDSAVYLCASSLDRETQYFGPGTRLLVL.

The table lists this clone with a few counts. The chain has TRBV2 and TRBJ2-2; 7 bases fit TRBD2. The J segment lost 5 bases and the V segment lost 1 base, leaving 1 base of the junction unmatched. CDR1 and CDR2 from the germline V gene are SNHLY and FYNNEI. This CDR3 region has 14 residues. The CDR3: CASSEGGGTGELFF. The DNA of the CDR3 is TGTGCCAGCAGTGAAGGCGGGGGAACCGGGGAGCTGTTTTTT.

This clone was counted only a few times. The J gene is TRBJ2-5, the V gene TRBV4-3; TRBD1 aligns across 10 bases. Germline V gives CDR1 LGHNA, CDR2 YSLEER. The length of the CDR3 is 16 residues. With V trimmed by 3 bases and J by 5 bases, 9 bases remained unmatched. The CDR3: CASSQTGTGDTETQYF. CDR3 sequence (DNA): TGCGCCAGCAGCCAGACCGGGACAGGGGACACGGAGACCCAGTACTTC.

This clone was seen a few times. The sample has other DNA sequences that encode this CDR3 too. The chain combines TRBV30 with TRBJ2-5, with D maybe TRBD1 (5 bases). Germline V gene lookup returns CDR1 GTSNPN and CDR2 SVGIG (reference sequence). V was pared by 0 bases and J by 2 bases, with 7 bases between. The CDR3 has 13 amino acids. CDR3 in amino acids: CAWSVGVQETQYF. CDR3 DNA sequence: TGTGCCTGGAGTGTAGGGGTGCAAGAGACCCAGTACTTC.

The rearrangement joins TRBV4-3 to TRBJ2-2; D possibly corresponds to TRBD1 (6 bases). The germline V and J ends were trimmed by 5 bases and 4 bases, with 17 bases remaining between them. Germline V gene lookup returns CDR1 LGHNA and CDR2 YSLEER. The CDR3 contains 16 residues. CDR3 in DNA: TGCGCCAGCAGCTTCGAGGGGGTTCGCGTCACCGGGGAGCTGTTTTTT. It specifies CASSFEGVRVTGELFF.

The chain has TRBV27 and TRBJ2-7, with TRBD2 identical over 11 bases. Looked up from germline, CDR1 is MNHEY and CDR2 is SMNVEV (reference sequence). V dropped 3 bases and J dropped 9; count of bases not matched to a gene: 10. CDR3 size: 15 residues. The CDR3 sequence: CASSLVTSGSGGQYF. In DNA, the CDR3 is TGTGCCAGCAGTTTGGTCACTAGCGGGAGCGGGGGGCAGTACTTC.

This clone turned up a few times. J is TRBJ2-7 and V is TRBV29-1; D call uncertain. The CDR3 covers 16 residues. V was pared by 7 bases and J by 2 bases, with 24 bases between. From germline, CDR1 is SQVTM and CDR2 ANQGSEA. CDR3 in DNA: TGCAGCGCCGGGTTTCGGTGGGATCACCTAACCTACGAGCAGTACTTC. Protein: CSAGFRWDHLTYEQYF.

The CDR3 nucleotides read TGTGCCTGGAGTAGCCCGGACAGTAAGGAGTACTTC. This translates into CAWSSPDSKEYF. J is TRBJ2-7 and V is TRBV30, with a weak D call TRBD1 (6 bases). V shed 2 bases and J shed 11 bases, with 16 bases lying between them. Germline CDR1 reads GTSNPN; CDR2 reads SVGIG (reference sequence). The CDR3 has 12 residues.

This clone was seen only a few times. V gene TRBV30 combines with J gene TRBJ2-7; 9 nucleotides agree with TRBD1. The CDR3 totals 14 residues. V lost 3 bases, J lost 3 bases, and 6 bases stayed unmatched. CDR1 GTSNPN and CDR2 SVGIG come from the germline V gene (reference sequence). CDR3 loop: CAWRGQGSLYEQYF. In DNA form, the CDR3 reads TGTGCCTGGAGGGGACAGGGTTCCCTCTACGAGCAGTACTTC.

This clone was detected a few times. V gene TRBV10-3 combines with J gene TRBJ2-2, with D uncertain. CDR1 is ENHRY, CDR2 SYGVKD, per germline. This CDR3 spans 14 amino acids. V shed 4 bases and J shed 10 bases, with 16 bases lying between them. CDR3 in DNA: TGTGCCATCAGTGTACGTGGAACCGCTCTGGAGCTGTTTTTT. It is translated as CAISVRGTALELFF.

This clone was observed a few times. The chain employs TRBV29-1 and TRBJ1-2, with D tentatively TRBD1 (6 bases). Trimming cost V 4 bases and J 5 bases, with 11 bases left between them. Looked up from germline, CDR1 is SQVTM and CDR2 is ANQGSEA. The CDR3 is 12 amino acids. The CDR3: CSVGRTDYGYTF. CDR3 DNA sequence: TGCAGCGTTGGTCGGACAGATTATGGCTACACCTTC.

This clone was observed a few times. The V and J genes are TRBV20-1 and TRBJ2-7; no definite D call. The CDR3 covers 11 residues. Per the germline V gene, CDR1 is DFQATT and CDR2 is SNEGSKA (reference sequence). Trimming removed 4 bases from V and 5 bases from J, with 9 bases in between. The CDR3 here is CSATLHNEQYF. CDR3 DNA sequence: TGCAGTGCTACTCTTCATAACGAGCAGTACTTC.

This clone was found a few times. The chain combines TRBV4-3 with TRBJ1-2, with D possibly matching TRBD1 (5 bases). Germline V gene sequence: CDR1 LGHNA, CDR2 YSLEER. V gave up 0 bases and J gave up 4 bases, with 15 bases separating them. The length of the CDR3 is 16 residues. The CDR3 region is CASSQDRGPSSYGYTF. CDR3 coding DNA: TGCGCCAGCAGCCAAGATCGGGGCCCGTCTAGCTATGGCTACACCTTC.

This clone was counted a few times. The V and J genes are TRBV10-3 and TRBJ2-3; 11 nucleotides line up with TRBD2. The germline gives CDR1 ENHRY, CDR2 SYGVKD. CDR3 length: 16 amino acids. Trimming removed 0 bases from V and 5 bases from J; junction bases left unmatched: 4. In nucleotides, the CDR3 is TGTGCCATCAGTGAGTCGAGTCTAGCGGGGGGAGATACGCAGTATTTT. Protein product: CAISESSLAGGDTQYF.

Remarks on this clone: At one end, the junction sequence differs from germline, possibly due to a read error. J is TRBJ2-3 and V is TRBV7-7, with TRBD2 matching 7 bases. Looked up from germline, CDR1 is SSHAT and CDR2 is FNYEAQ (reference sequence). The CDR3 is made up of 13 amino acids. The CDR3 reads CASSLGGTDTQYF. The CDR3 DNA is TGTGCTAGCAGCCTGGGGGGGACAGATACGCAGTATTTT.

This clone was detected a few times. The chain couples TRBV10-3 to TRBJ1-2; D is perhaps TRBD1 (6 bases). Looked up from germline, CDR1 is ENHRY and CDR2 is SYGVKD. Trimming shortened V by 4 bases and J by 1 base, and 13 bases separated the two germline ends. CDR3 size: 15 residues. The CDR3 reads CAISAVYRDNYGYTF. CDR3 nucleotide sequence: TGTGCCATCAGTGCGGTGTACAGGGATAACTATGGCTACACCTTC.

This chain connects TRBV6-6 to TRBJ1-3; D is undetermined. This CDR3 has 11 amino acids. Germline lookup yields CDR1 MNHNY and CDR2 SVGAGI (reference sequence). V was cut by 8 bases and J by 2 bases, with 4 bases left in between. The CDR3 nucleotides are TGTGCCAGCTGGACTGGAAACACCATATATTTT. As protein: CASWTGNTIYF.

The chain employs TRBV30 and TRBJ1-5; no clear D gene. The CDR3 loop spans 12 amino acids. CDR1 is GTSNPN and CDR2 is SVGIG in the germline V gene (reference sequence). V gave up 5 bases and J gave up 5 bases, with 10 bases separating them. CDR3 in DNA: TGTGCCTGGGCCTGGAGCGATCAGCCCCAGCATTTT. This translates into CAWAWSDQPQHF.

This clone was observed a few times. The chain carries TRBV7-2 and TRBJ2-7, with D perhaps TRBD2 (6 bases). CDR1 is SGHTA and CDR2 is FQGNSA in the germline V gene. This CDR3 comprises 14 residues. Trimming removed 4 bases from V and 3 bases from J, with 13 bases in between. This chain's CDR3 is CASSSPGLLYEQYF. The DNA for the CDR3 is TGTGCCAGCAGCTCACCGGGACTCCTCTACGAGCAGTACTTC.

The rearrangement uses TRBV19 and TRBJ2-7, with a weak D call TRBD1 (6 bases). This CDR3 has 12 amino acids. CDR1 is LNHDA, CDR2 SQIVND, per germline (reference sequence). The V gene lost 5 bases and the J gene lost 6 bases, with 11 bases spanning the gap. The CDR3 is CASSAQGSEQYF. CDR3 DNA: TGTGCCAGTAGTGCACAGGGCTCCGAGCAGTACTTC.

This clone was observed a handful of times. The chain carries TRBV30 and TRBJ2-3; a weak D match, TRBD2 (6 bases). V was clipped by 4 bases and J by 6 bases, with 20 bases between them. The germline V gene has CDR1 GTSNPN and CDR2 SVGIG (reference sequence). This CDR3 has 15 residues. The CDR3 here is CAWKFSGSKADTQYF. CDR3 DNA: TGTGCCTGGAAATTTAGCGGTTCTAAAGCTGATACGCAGTATTTT.

This clone was seen only a few times. The rearrangement links TRBV28 to TRBJ2-4, with a possible D match to TRBD2 (6 bases). Germline V lookup: CDR1 MDHEN, CDR2 SYDVKM. With 5 bases removed from V and 4 bases from J, the gap between germline ends came to 12 bases. The length of the CDR3 is 14 residues. The CDR3 DNA is TGTGCCAGCAGTCAGGGACGGGAGAAAAACATTCAGTACTTC. It specifies CASSQGREKNIQYF.

The chain links TRBV7-2 to TRBJ1-1; D remains unclear. The CDR3 totals 13 residues. The germline CDR1 and CDR2 sequences are SGHTA and FQGNSA. The V and J ends lost 4 bases and 0 bases respectively, with 6 bases between them. The CDR3 DNA follows: TGTGCCAGCAGCTCCTACATGAACACTGAAGCTTTCTTT. Translated: CASSSYMNTEAFF.

The V call is TRBV7-2, the J call TRBJ1-2; D is undetermined. Germline V gene data show CDR1 as SGHTA and CDR2 as FQGNSA. Trimming removed 1 base from V and 2 bases from J, with 8 bases in between. CDR3 length equals 14 residues. The CDR3 DNA reads as TGTGCCAGCAGCTTAGAGTCAGCCAACTATGGCTACACCTTC. It specifies CASSLESANYGYTF.

This chain joins TRBV21-1 and TRBJ2-5. TRBV21-1 is a documented pseudogene. This CDR3 region has 13 residues. CDR3 DNA sequence: TGTGCCAGCAGCAAAGATGAAAGAGAGACCCAGTACTTC. This encodes CASSKDERETQYF.

The V gene is TRBV6-1, the J gene TRBJ2-6; no definite D call. Germline V lookup: CDR1 MNHNS, CDR2 SASEGT. V lost 6 bases and J 2 bases, leaving 5 bases between the germline ends. The CDR3 contains 13 residues. The CDR3 DNA is TGTGCCAGCAGAGAGGCTGGGGCCAACGTCCTGACTTTC. Its protein is CASREAGANVLTF.

In its sample, this clone was seen a few times. This rearrangement joins TRBV7-9 to TRBJ2-3; 7 bases match TRBD2. The V gene's germline CDR1 is SEHNR and CDR2 FQNEAQ (reference sequence). CDR3 length: 15 residues. V lost 1 base to trimming and J lost 10 bases; unmatched junction nucleotides: 11. The DNA for the CDR3 is TGTGCCAGCAGCTTAGGTAGCGGGTCCGCATCGGCGCAGTATTTT. Translation: CASSLGSGSASAQYF.